The 11 T cell receptor beta chains below come from one sample, sequenced in a study of blood T cell repertoires in COVID-19. Some clones are missing from TCRdb's copy, which holds only in-frame ones; the method was immunoSEQ multiplex PCR. The sample lists about 50,000 clones; roughly 85% were seen once. The specimen was peripheral blood. The receptors were sampled from a human donor in a cohort sampled during active COVID-19. The donor label of this sample is uncertain.

The rearrangement links TRBV11-2 to TRBJ2-3, with 8 nucleotides matching TRBD2. The CDR3 has 15 amino acids. J gave up 4 bases and V 2 bases, and 5 bases lay outside the gene matches. The germline gives CDR1 SGHAT, CDR2 FQNNGV. The CDR3 DNA reads TGTGCCAGCAGCTTAAACTCGCGGGGGGCAGATACGCAGTATTTT. It encodes CASSLNSRGADTQYF.

V usage is TRBV5-1 and J usage is TRBJ2-1; D call uncertain. Germline assignment: CDR1 SGHRS and CDR2 YFSETQ. V lost 1 base and J 5 bases, leaving 4 bases between the germline ends. The CDR3 runs 12 residues. In DNA, the CDR3 is TGCGCCAGCAGCTTGCCTAACAATGAGCAGTTCTTC. The encoded protein is CASSLPNNEQFF.

J is TRBJ2-4 and V is TRBV4-1; tentative D call: TRBD2 (5 bases). Germline assignment: CDR1 MGHRA and CDR2 YSYEKL. The CDR3 runs 15 residues. V was trimmed by 6 bases and J by 12 bases, leaving 24 bases between them. The CDR3 coding sequence is TGCGCCAGCAGTCACCCCCCCGACCGGGCGGCGGGTCAGTACTTC. Translation: CASSHPPDRAAGQYF.

This clone has just one count. The CDR3 DNA is TGTGCCAGCAGTGAAACCTGGGATCAAAGGGGGCGAGGATCAGAGACCCAGTACTTC. It encodes CASSETWDQRGRGSETQYF. The gene calls are TRBV6-1 and TRBJ2-5; 7 nucleotides align to TRBD1. The CDR3 runs 19 residues. CDR1 and CDR2 from the germline V gene are MNHNS and SASEGT. Unmatched junction bases numbered 19, after V lost 2 bases and J lost 4 bases.

This clone showed up just once. The genes are TRBV7-2 and TRBJ2-1, with 11 bases identical to TRBD2. The V and J ends lost 2 bases and 9 bases, in that order; junction bases with no gene match: 6. The CDR3 sequence is 15 residues long. Germline V gene data show CDR1 as SGHTA and CDR2 as FQGNSA. The CDR3 is CASSLNSGGAGEQFF. The CDR3, as DNA: TGTGCCAGCAGCTTAAATAGCGGGGGGGCCGGTGAGCAGTTCTTC.

The rearrangement joins TRBV6-5 to TRBJ1-2; D not certain. This CDR3 has 14 residues. Germline V gives CDR1 MNHEY, CDR2 SVGAGI. Trimming took off 9 bases at V and 2 bases at J, with 16 bases between the two ends. CDR3 region: CASCRSAGNYGYTF. CDR3 bases: TGTGCCAGTTGCCGAAGTGCGGGGAACTATGGCTACACCTTC.

The V call is TRBV2, the J call TRBJ2-3, with a weak D call TRBD1 (6 bases). This CDR3 has 13 amino acids. Trimming removed 8 bases at V and 5 bases at J, with 14 bases between. CDR1 and CDR2 (germline): SNHLY, FYNNEI. CDR3: CASEEQGKDTQYF. The CDR3, as DNA: TGTGCCAGCGAAGAGCAGGGGAAAGATACGCAGTATTTT.

This chain joins TRBV2 and TRBJ2-5; the match to TRBD1 covers 9 bases. J gave up 4 bases and V 4 bases, and 4 bases lay outside the gene matches. Germline CDR1 and CDR2: SNHLY and FYNNEI. The CDR3 runs 14 residues. The CDR3: CASSVGTGRETQYF. CDR3 nucleotides: TGTGCCAGCAGTGTTGGGACAGGGAGAGAGACCCAGTACTTC.

The count of this clone is one. V and J are TRBV19 and TRBJ1-2; D uncertain. This CDR3 comprises 11 residues. Germline CDR1 reads LNHDA; CDR2 reads SQIVND (reference sequence). V lost 9 bases to trimming and J lost 7 bases, with 12 bases between them. CDR3: CARNGESGYTF. For the CDR3, the DNA is TGTGCCAGGAACGGGGAGAGTGGCTACACCTTC.

This chain uses TRBV5-8 with TRBJ2-3; the D gene is possibly TRBD2 (7 bases). Looked up from germline, CDR1 is SGHTS and CDR2 is YDEGEE. V dropped 7 bases and J dropped 0 bases, with 18 bases sitting between them. The CDR3 covers 16 residues. CDR3 amino acids: CASGKGGTYSTDTQYF. The CDR3 DNA follows: TGTGCCAGCGGCAAGGGGGGGACATATAGCACAGATACGCAGTATTTT.

The CDR3 nucleotides read TGTGCCAGCAACCACAGGGAAAGCACAGATACGCAGTATTTT. This translates into CASNHRESTDTQYF. The rearrangement joins TRBV2 to TRBJ2-3; D possibly corresponds to TRBD1 (6 bases). V lost 7 bases, J lost 0 bases, and 11 bases lay in between. Germline loops: CDR1 SNHLY, CDR2 FYNNEI. The CDR3 is 14 amino acids.